One sample yielded the 17 T cell receptor beta chains listed below, sequenced in a study of shared T cell receptors in the human thymus. Method: immunoSEQ multiplex PCR; TCRdb's copy keeps in-frame clones and lacks some. The table lists 500,000 to 750,000 clones, roughly 90% of them singletons. These data also formed part of another study, on human thymus T cells.

The sample comprised thymocytes. The receptors stem from a boy under two years old with a congenital heart defect.

V usage is TRBV5-4 and J usage is TRBJ2-5; D remains unclear. Germline loops: CDR1 SGHNT, CDR2 YYREEE (reference sequence). V lost 4 bases to trimming and J lost 3 bases, with 22 bases between them. The CDR3 length is 17 residues. The CDR3 loop is CASSLRFKVPSKETQYF. CDR3 nucleotides: TGTGCCAGCAGCCTGAGGTTCAAAGTGCCGTCAAAAGAGACCCAGTACTTC.

This chain links TRBV5-8 with TRBJ1-5, with TRBD1 matching over 7 bases. This CDR3 is built from 15 residues. Per the germline V gene, CDR1 is SGHTS and CDR2 is YDEGEE. Losses at the gene ends were 4 bases for V and 2 bases for J; bases not matched to a gene: 6. In DNA, the CDR3 is TGTGCCAGCAGCCCGGGACAGAACGGCAATCAGCCCCAGCATTTT. This codes for CASSPGQNGNQPQHF.

The chain carries TRBV5-1 and TRBJ2-5; the D gene is possibly TRBD1 (6 bases). CDR3 size: 14 residues. CDR1 is SGHRS and CDR2 is YFSETQ in the germline V gene. Trimming cost V 1 base and J 4 bases, with 11 bases left between them. CDR3 nucleotide sequence: TGCGCCAGCAGCTTGAAGGACAGAGCAGAGACCCAGTACTTC. This gives the protein CASSLKDRAETQYF.

The V and J genes are TRBV10-2 and TRBJ2-7; possibly TRBD1 for D (5 bases). Looked up from germline, CDR1 is WSHSY and CDR2 is SAAADI. There are 17 residues in the CDR3. The V and J ends lost 0 bases and 0 bases respectively, with 15 bases between them. The CDR3 is CASSESRQRTTSYEQYF. The CDR3 nucleotides are TGCGCCAGCAGTGAGTCGCGACAGAGGACCACCTCCTACGAGCAGTACTTC.

CDR3 bases: TGTGCCAGCAGTGAATTCCGTAGAATTTGGTCGACAGATACGCAGTATTTT. This gives the protein CASSEFRRIWSTDTQYF. The V and J genes are TRBV25-1 and TRBJ2-3; D unresolved. Germline V gives CDR1 MGHDK, CDR2 SYGVNS. The CDR3 has 17 amino acids. The V end lost 1 base, the J end lost 3 bases, and 17 bases lay between the germline ends.

The gene calls are TRBV19 and TRBJ2-6, with 9 bases identical to TRBD1. This CDR3 contains 19 residues. Germline V CDR1 and CDR2: LNHDA, SQIVND (reference sequence). V lost 6 bases, J lost 2 bases, and 14 bases stayed unmatched. The CDR3 loop reads CASSPLSGTGTPGANVLTF. The CDR3 DNA sequence: TGTGCCAGTAGCCCCCTCTCCGGGACAGGGACCCCTGGGGCCAACGTCCTGACTTTC.

J is TRBJ2-5 and V is TRBV4-3; 9 bases map to TRBD2. V shed 3 bases, J shed 2 bases, and the junction held 4 bases outside the gene matches. The CDR3 contains 15 residues. CDR1 and CDR2 from the germline V gene are LGHNA and YSLEER. CDR3 in DNA: TGCGCCAGCAGCCAGAGGACTAGCGAGCAAGAGACCCAGTACTTC. It translates to CASSQRTSEQETQYF.

This clone has a single count. The CDR3 sequence is CAWNGQGSFYEQYF. The CDR3 DNA reads as TGTGCCTGGAACGGACAGGGTAGCTTCTACGAGCAGTACTTC. The chain is built from TRBV30 and TRBJ2-7; 8 bases are a match to TRBD1. CDR1 GTSNPN and CDR2 SVGIG come from the germline V gene (reference sequence). Germline trimming cut 4 bases from V and 3 bases from J; bases unmatched to any gene: 8. The CDR3 is 14 amino acids.

The chain employs TRBV7-9 and TRBJ1-4; 7 nucleotides line up with TRBD1. V was clipped by 5 bases and J by 5 bases; unmatched bases: 14. Germline CDR1 is SEHNR and CDR2 is FQNEAQ (reference sequence). The CDR3 loop spans 17 amino acids. CDR3 coding DNA: TGTGCCAGCAGCCCCGGACAGACAGGGTGGCGGAATGAAAAACTGTTTTTT. Its protein is CASSPGQTGWRNEKLFF.

The V call is TRBV10-3, the J call TRBJ2-7; 7 bases are shared with TRBD2. The V and J ends lost 6 bases and 5 bases, in that order; junction bases with no gene match: 13. CDR1 and CDR2 from the germline V gene are ENHRY and SYGVKD. The CDR3 spans 15 residues. Written as DNA, the CDR3 is TGTGCCATCAGCCCTGCGGCGGGAGCGGTGGACGAGCAGTACTTC. Translated, it gives CAISPAAGAVDEQYF.

V usage is TRBV2 and J usage is TRBJ2-3, with 7 bases identical to TRBD1. The CDR3 has 19 amino acids. CDR1 is SNHLY, CDR2 FYNNEI, per germline. V lost 3 bases and J lost 1; bases outside the gene matches: 16. This CDR3 is CASSDVATGVPPRTDTQYF. The CDR3 nucleotides read TGTGCCAGCAGTGATGTGGCTACAGGGGTCCCGCCCCGCACAGATACGCAGTATTTT.

The J gene is TRBJ2-1, the V gene TRBV2, with 10 bases fitting TRBD1. J lost 3 bases, V lost 1 base, and 9 bases had no gene match. This CDR3 contains 18 residues. Germline CDR1 SNHLY, CDR2 FYNNEI. The CDR3 sequence: CASSEDPGQGIYYNEQFF. In nucleotides, the CDR3 is TGTGCCAGCAGTGAAGATCCGGGACAGGGGATCTACTACAATGAGCAGTTCTTC.

This clone was seen a single time. V gene TRBV6-1 combines with J gene TRBJ2-3; 10 bases align to TRBD2. Germline lookup yields CDR1 MNHNS and CDR2 SASEGT. This CDR3 is 15 amino acids long. Germline trimming cut 7 bases from V and 1 base from J; bases unmatched to any gene: 5. The CDR3 here is CASNSGRGGTDTQYF. The CDR3 nucleotides are TGTGCCAGCAACAGCGGGAGGGGAGGCACAGATACGCAGTATTTT.

The chain uses TRBV6-1 and TRBJ2-7, with D possibly TRBD2 on 6 matching bases. The germline V gene has CDR1 MNHNS and CDR2 SASEGT. CDR3 size: 14 residues. Between the trimmed V and J ends, which lost 7 bases and 4 bases, there was a span of 17 bases. CDR3 protein: CASTPGGVLYEQYF. In DNA form, the CDR3 reads TGTGCCAGCACCCCGGGCGGGGTCCTATACGAGCAGTACTTC.

The rearrangement links TRBV5-6 to TRBJ2-7; 8 bases map to TRBD1. This CDR3 region has 16 residues. Per germline, CDR1 SGHDT and CDR2 YYEEEE. J lost 4 bases, V lost 0 bases, and 9 bases had no gene match. CDR3 sequence (DNA): TGTGCCAGCAGCTTGGTCGGGACAGGTGGGAAGTACGAGCAGTACTTC. Its translation: CASSLVGTGGKYEQYF.

The chain combines TRBV5-6 with TRBJ2-1; 8 bases are a match to TRBD2. The CDR3 consists of 17 residues. CDR1 SGHDT and CDR2 YYEEEE come from the germline V gene. Trimming cost V 7 bases and J 8 bases; bases outside gene matches: 20. This CDR3 reads CASLPGGRDYRGDEQFF. In DNA, the CDR3 is TGTGCCAGCCTCCCGGGGGGGCGGGACTACCGGGGCGATGAGCAGTTCTTC.

This chain connects TRBV4-3 to TRBJ2-3; 7 bases align to TRBD1. Germline V gene data show CDR1 as LGHNA and CDR2 as YSLEER. V shed 0 bases and J 3 bases; nucleotides not matched to a gene: 9. CDR3 length equals 17 residues. The CDR3 region is CASSQDPRGQWTDTQYF. CDR3 nucleotide sequence: TGCGCCAGCAGCCAAGACCCCAGGGGACAGTGGACAGATACGCAGTATTTT.